The entry below gives a single T cell receptor beta chain sequence along with its context. This entry comes from a study of cytomegalovirus exposure and HLA in healthy donors. This PCR relied on a set of 60 Vbeta primers and 13 Jbeta primers. In the source study's methods: In a later analysis, roughly 11 million of approximately 86 million unique beta chains occurred in at least two donors. The table came from immunoSEQ multiplex PCR; TCRdb's copy has only in-frame clones and leaves some out. Clone size and V and J calls were adopted from that table, with D and trimming inferred from the DNA. The table has 60,000 or so clones, about 89% seen once. The V end was cut by 7 bases, the J end by 4 bases, with 16 bases between. Germline CDR1 and CDR2: SQVTM and ANQGSEA. This CDR3 is 13 amino acids long.

The source of this sequence is a man aged 30-40 years in good health and CMV-seropositive. The chain recombines TRBV29-1 with TRBJ1-1, with D tentatively TRBD1 (6 bases). The specimen sequenced was PBMCs. The CDR3 DNA follows: TGCAGCGCAAGACCGACAGGCGGCACTGAAGCTTTCTTT. Its protein is CSARPTGGTEAFF.